Listed below are T cell receptor beta chains from one sample, sequenced in a study of blood T cells in healthy people across ages. One entry per CDR3 protein, called by TCRdb with MiXCR from the 5' RACE reads. The table shows around 700,000 distinct CDR3 sequences, with roughly 25% occurring only once. These same records also appear under a second study, on T cells of mothers and their children.

Sequenced material: blood. Source of these receptors: a boy aged 10-17 years in good health. CDR3s include the opening cysteine and the closing phenylalanine or tryptophan. The order of the fields is V gene, J gene, clone size, D gene, CDR3 DNA, CDR3 protein. A D gene is named only where the DNA matches it firmly. For some rows the clone size is stated as once, few or many, or as a class when expanded; others skip it.

v_gene: TRBV7-2; j_gene: TRBJ2-7; abundance: .; d_gene: TRBD1; CDR3nt: TGTGCCAGCAGCTCCCCCACAGGGGTCGAGCAGTACTTC; CDR3aa: CASSSPTGVEQYF
v_gene: TRBV6-6; j_gene: TRBJ2-1; abundance: .; d_gene: .; CDR3nt: TGTGCCAGCAGTTATGTCGAGGAGGCAGGGGAGTTCTTC; CDR3aa: CASSYVEEAGEFF
v_gene: TRBV28; j_gene: TRBJ2-5; abundance: .; d_gene: .; CDR3nt: TGTGCCAGCAGTTTCTTAGCTTGGGGAGCTGGCCAAGAGACCCAGTACTTC; CDR3aa: CASSFLAWGAGQETQYF
v_gene: TRBV3-1; j_gene: TRBJ2-7; abundance: few; d_gene: .; CDR3nt: TGTGCCAGCAGCCAAGCTGACCACGAGCAGTACTTC; CDR3aa: CASSQADHEQYF
v_gene: TRBV7-2; j_gene: TRBJ2-5; abundance: many; d_gene: .; CDR3nt: TGTGCCAGCAGCTTAGGGTGGGGTACCCAAGAGACCCAGTACTTC; CDR3aa: CASSLGWGTQETQYF
v_gene: TRBV29-1; j_gene: TRBJ2-1; abundance: .; d_gene: TRBD2; CDR3nt: TGCAGCGGTGTGGGTGCTAGCGGGAGGGCCGTGAATGAGCAGTTCTTC; CDR3aa: CSGVGASGRAVNEQFF
v_gene: TRBV20-1; j_gene: TRBJ2-7; abundance: once; d_gene: TRBD1; CDR3nt: TGCAGTGCCCGGGGACAGGGTATTGGCGAGCAGTACTTC; CDR3aa: CSARGQGIGEQYF
v_gene: TRBV20-1; j_gene: TRBJ2-2; abundance: once; d_gene: .; CDR3nt: TGCAGTGCTTGGGACTTCGACACCGGGGAGCTGTTTTTT; CDR3aa: CSAWDFDTGELFF
v_gene: TRBV6-1; j_gene: TRBJ1-3; abundance: few; d_gene: .; CDR3nt: TGTGCCAGCAGTGAGGAAGACAGAAGCTCTGGAAACACCATATATTTT; CDR3aa: CASSEEDRSSGNTIYF
v_gene: TRBV28; j_gene: TRBJ2-3; abundance: .; d_gene: .; CDR3nt: TGTGCCAGCAGCCGCAGGGACCCGCCCACAGATGGTACGCAGTATTTT; CDR3aa: CASSRRDPPTDGTQYF
v_gene: TRBV4-1; j_gene: TRBJ1-2; abundance: .; d_gene: .; CDR3nt: TGCGCCAGCAGCCAAGGCGGCATAGTTCTCTATGGCTACACCTTC; CDR3aa: CASSQGGIVLYGYTF
v_gene: TRBV29-1; j_gene: TRBJ2-7; abundance: .; d_gene: .; CDR3nt: TGCAGCGTTGAAGATCCCCTTCTGGAGGGAAGCTACGAGCAGTACTTC; CDR3aa: CSVEDPLLEGSYEQYF
v_gene: TRBV12-3/TRBV12-4; j_gene: TRBJ1-4; abundance: few; d_gene: .; CDR3nt: TGTGCCAGCAGTTCTGACGCAGAAAAACTGTTTTTT; CDR3aa: CASSSDAEKLFF
v_gene: TRBV5-1; j_gene: TRBJ1-2; abundance: .; d_gene: .; CDR3nt: TGCGCCAGCAGCTTGAGCGGGTCGGATGGCTACACCTTC; CDR3aa: CASSLSGSDGYTF
v_gene: TRBV19; j_gene: TRBJ2-7; abundance: few; d_gene: .; CDR3nt: TGTGCCAGTAGTCAGATGGCCTACGACGAGCAGTACTTC; CDR3aa: CASSQMAYDEQYF
v_gene: TRBV28; j_gene: TRBJ2-7; abundance: few; d_gene: .; CDR3nt: TGTGCCAGCAGTTCGGTTCGACTAGTGGAGGCCTACGAGCAGTACTTC; CDR3aa: CASSSVRLVEAYEQYF
v_gene: TRBV6-2/TRBV6-3; j_gene: TRBJ2-7; abundance: .; d_gene: .; CDR3nt: TGTGCCAGCAGTTACCCCGGTGGGGACGAGCAGTACTTC; CDR3aa: CASSYPGGDEQYF
v_gene: TRBV2; j_gene: TRBJ1-4; abundance: few; d_gene: TRBD1; CDR3nt: TGTGCCAGCAGTCCGCGGACAGGGGGAGTTGGGGAAAAACTGTTTTTT; CDR3aa: CASSPRTGGVGEKLFF
v_gene: TRBV4-1; j_gene: TRBJ2-7; abundance: .; d_gene: .; CDR3nt: TGCGCCAGCAGCTTACAGGGTTTCGGCTCCTACGAGCAGTACTTC; CDR3aa: CASSLQGFGSYEQYF
v_gene: TRBV7-9; j_gene: TRBJ1-4; abundance: .; d_gene: TRBD1; CDR3nt: TGTGCCAGCAGCTCGACAGGGTTCCGAGAAAAACTGTTTTTT; CDR3aa: CASSSTGFREKLFF
v_gene: TRBV6-5; j_gene: TRBJ2-1; abundance: .; d_gene: .; CDR3nt: TGTGCCAGCAGTTACAAGGGCTTCAGCTCCTACAATGAGCAGTTCTTC; CDR3aa: CASSYKGFSSYNEQFF
v_gene: TRBV25-1; j_gene: TRBJ2-1; abundance: few; d_gene: .; CDR3nt: TGTGCCGTGGGCCTAGGAGGCCGCAATGAGCAGTTCTTC; CDR3aa: CAVGLGGRNEQFF
v_gene: TRBV5-6; j_gene: TRBJ2-7; abundance: few; d_gene: .; CDR3nt: TGTGCCAGCAGCTTGCCTTTTGTCCGCCAAGGGGAGCAGTACTTC; CDR3aa: CASSLPFVRQGEQYF
v_gene: TRBV6-2/TRBV6-3; j_gene: TRBJ2-1; abundance: few; d_gene: .; CDR3nt: TGTGCCAGCGGGTTTACTTACAATGAGCAGTTCTTC; CDR3aa: CASGFTYNEQFF
v_gene: TRBV7-9; j_gene: TRBJ2-7; abundance: .; d_gene: TRBD2; CDR3nt: TGTGCCAGCAGCTTAGTAGCTAGCGGGAATTCCTACGAGCAGTACTTC; CDR3aa: CASSLVASGNSYEQYF
v_gene: TRBV20-1; j_gene: TRBJ2-3; abundance: .; d_gene: TRBD2; CDR3nt: TGCAGTGCGAGGAGACGGGGGGGCTTATCAGATACGCAGTATTTT; CDR3aa: CSARRRGGLSDTQYF
v_gene: TRBV7-2; j_gene: TRBJ2-3; abundance: few; d_gene: .; CDR3nt: TGTGCCAGCAGCTTAGGGAGCTCCGGGGCAGATACGCAGTATTTT; CDR3aa: CASSLGSSGADTQYF
v_gene: TRBV9; j_gene: TRBJ1-4; abundance: .; d_gene: .; CDR3nt: TGTGCCAGCAGCGTAGGGGATGAGGGTGAAAAACTGTTTTTT; CDR3aa: CASSVGDEGEKLFF
v_gene: TRBV7-3; j_gene: TRBJ2-7; abundance: .; d_gene: .; CDR3nt: TGTGCCAGCAGCTTCGCTGGGGGTAAAGCCTACGAGCAGTACTTC; CDR3aa: CASSFAGGKAYEQYF
v_gene: TRBV29-1; j_gene: TRBJ2-3; abundance: few; d_gene: .; CDR3nt: TGCAGCGTTGGGACCGACAGCACAGATACGCAGTATTTT; CDR3aa: CSVGTDSTDTQYF
v_gene: TRBV20-1; j_gene: TRBJ2-2; abundance: .; d_gene: .; CDR3nt: TGCAGTGCCTGGAGGTTCGGGGAGCTGTTTTTT; CDR3aa: CSAWRFGELFF
v_gene: TRBV9; j_gene: TRBJ1-3; abundance: .; d_gene: .; CDR3nt: TGTGCCAGCAGCGTAGCAGGCGCACCTGGAAACACCATATATTTT; CDR3aa: CASSVAGAPGNTIYF
v_gene: TRBV29-1; j_gene: TRBJ2-1; abundance: few; d_gene: .; CDR3nt: TGCAGCGGGGACTGGGCGGGGACTCCGAACAATGAGCAGTTCTTC; CDR3aa: CSGDWAGTPNNEQFF
v_gene: TRBV3-1; j_gene: TRBJ2-5; abundance: few; d_gene: .; CDR3nt: TGTGCCAGCAGCCTAGACGGACCCTCTCAAGAGACCCAGTACTTC; CDR3aa: CASSLDGPSQETQYF
v_gene: TRBV12-3/TRBV12-4; j_gene: TRBJ2-5; abundance: .; d_gene: TRBD1; CDR3nt: TGTGCCAGCAGCCATTTGACAGGGTCAGAAGAGACCCAGTACTTC; CDR3aa: CASSHLTGSEETQYF
v_gene: TRBV5-1; j_gene: TRBJ2-1; abundance: .; d_gene: .; CDR3nt: TGCGCCAGCAGCTTGGTCGGGGTGCAGTCGGGCGAGCAGTTCTTC; CDR3aa: CASSLVGVQSGEQFF
v_gene: TRBV20-1; j_gene: TRBJ2-1; abundance: few; d_gene: .; CDR3nt: TGCAGTGCTAGAGATCGTCAGCGAAGCTCCTACAATGAGCAGTTCTTC; CDR3aa: CSARDRQRSSYNEQFF
v_gene: TRBV28; j_gene: TRBJ1-6; abundance: .; d_gene: .; CDR3nt: TGTGCCAGCAGCGTACAGAGCTCCTATAATTCACCCCTCCACTTT; CDR3aa: CASSVQSSYNSPLHF
v_gene: TRBV7-9; j_gene: TRBJ2-6; abundance: many; d_gene: .; CDR3nt: TGTGCCAGCAGCGCCCGGCTTGGGGCCAACGTCCTGACTTTC; CDR3aa: CASSARLGANVLTF
v_gene: TRBV7-2; j_gene: TRBJ1-2; abundance: few; d_gene: TRBD1; CDR3nt: TGTGCCAGCAGCTTAGTATTGGGACAGGGGCCCTATGGCTACACCTTC; CDR3aa: CASSLVLGQGPYGYTF
v_gene: TRBV2; j_gene: TRBJ2-7; abundance: .; d_gene: TRBD2; CDR3nt: TGTGCCAGCAGTGATCCGCTAGCGGGAGTTTACGAGCAGTACTTC; CDR3aa: CASSDPLAGVYEQYF
v_gene: TRBV5-1; j_gene: TRBJ2-1; abundance: .; d_gene: TRBD2; CDR3nt: TGCGCCAGCAGCTGGGGTTTGGGCGGGAGGGTAGACAATGAGCAGTTCTTC; CDR3aa: CASSWGLGGRVDNEQFF
v_gene: TRBV3-1; j_gene: TRBJ2-7; abundance: few; d_gene: .; CDR3nt: TGTGCCAGCAGCCAAGACATAGGTGTGCTAACCTACGAGCAGTACTTC; CDR3aa: CASSQDIGVLTYEQYF
v_gene: TRBV6-6; j_gene: TRBJ2-7; abundance: few; d_gene: .; CDR3nt: TGTGCCAGCACAGGACAGACCTACGAGCAGTACTTC; CDR3aa: CASTGQTYEQYF
v_gene: TRBV18; j_gene: TRBJ2-3; abundance: many; d_gene: .; CDR3nt: TGTGCCAGCTCACTGGACAGCCTTACAGATACGCAGTATTTT; CDR3aa: CASSLDSLTDTQYF
v_gene: TRBV29-1; j_gene: TRBJ2-7; abundance: .; d_gene: TRBD1; CDR3nt: TGCAGCGTTGAGGCGGGACAGGGAAACGAGCAGTACTTC; CDR3aa: CSVEAGQGNEQYF
v_gene: TRBV6-6; j_gene: TRBJ2-7; abundance: .; d_gene: .; CDR3nt: TGTGCCAGTGGGGGGACCGACTACGAGCAGTACTTC; CDR3aa: CASGGTDYEQYF
v_gene: TRBV12-3/TRBV12-4; j_gene: TRBJ1-2; abundance: few; d_gene: .; CDR3nt: TGTGCCATACGAACAGGGTCGGATGGCTACACCTTC; CDR3aa: CAIRTGSDGYTF
v_gene: TRBV20-1; j_gene: TRBJ1-2; abundance: .; d_gene: TRBD1; CDR3nt: TGCAGTGCTAGAGATGGGAGGACAGGGTACTATGGCTACACCTTC; CDR3aa: CSARDGRTGYYGYTF
v_gene: TRBV29-1; j_gene: TRBJ2-2; abundance: few; d_gene: .; CDR3nt: TGCAGCGTTGGTTCCGGGGATCACGGGGAGCTGTTTTTT; CDR3aa: CSVGSGDHGELFF
v_gene: TRBV12-3/TRBV12-4; j_gene: TRBJ2-6; abundance: few; d_gene: .; CDR3nt: TGTGCAATCGTTCCCCGGGGTCCGCGAGGAGGGGCCAACGTCCTGACTTTC; CDR3aa: CAIVPRGPRGGANVLTF
v_gene: TRBV15; j_gene: TRBJ1-2; abundance: .; d_gene: .; CDR3nt: TGTGCCACCAGCAGAGACACACAGGGTTCCTATGGCTACACCTTC; CDR3aa: CATSRDTQGSYGYTF
v_gene: TRBV2; j_gene: TRBJ2-1; abundance: .; d_gene: TRBD2; CDR3nt: TGTGCCAGCAGCTTCACTAGCGGGGGGCTCAGCTCCTACAATGAGCAGTTCTTC; CDR3aa: CASSFTSGGLSSYNEQFF
v_gene: TRBV5-1; j_gene: TRBJ2-2; abundance: few; d_gene: .; CDR3nt: TGCGCCAGCAGCCCCCAGGCGCGACAGTCTACCGGGGAGCTGTTTTTT; CDR3aa: CASSPQARQSTGELFF
v_gene: TRBV18; j_gene: TRBJ2-5; abundance: few; d_gene: .; CDR3nt: TGTGCCAGCTCACCTCGGACTATTTACCAAGAGACCCAGTACTTC; CDR3aa: CASSPRTIYQETQYF